The subject of this entry is one T cell receptor beta chain. The target antigen is unknown. Unmatched junction bases numbered 7, after V lost 3 bases and J lost 3 bases. The CDR3 has 16 residues. Per the germline V gene, CDR1 is SGHDT and CDR2 is YYEEEE. Using immunoSEQ multiplex PCR, the repertoire was profiled, and TCRdb retains in-frame clones only, with some absent. Here the sample spans roughly 2.1 million clones, 90% to 95% being singletons. CD45RO-negative, CCR7-positively selected cells formed the naive CD8 fraction, excluding terminally differentiated effector memory CD45RA+ cells. The donor population consisted of healthy HIV-negative adults with no recent acute infections or vaccinations. This sample is drawn from a study of shared clonotypes between healthy human individuals. General study results and limits: Naive CD4 clonotype sharing across several donors was 4% to 5%. Represented diversity, genetic and exposure-history alike, was limited by few donors. Memory subsets generally showed lower estimated richness than naive subsets.

This rearrangement joins TRBV5-6 to TRBJ2-3; TRBD1 matches 10 bases. Source material: naive CD8+ T cells from PBMCs. The sequence came from a man in his late teens or twenties in good health. Some clones in this sample may be carry-over from other donors' samples. Written as DNA, the CDR3 is TGTGCCAGCAGCTCCGGGACAGGGGCGTTAACAGATACGCAGTATTTT. It codes for CASSSGTGALTDTQYF.